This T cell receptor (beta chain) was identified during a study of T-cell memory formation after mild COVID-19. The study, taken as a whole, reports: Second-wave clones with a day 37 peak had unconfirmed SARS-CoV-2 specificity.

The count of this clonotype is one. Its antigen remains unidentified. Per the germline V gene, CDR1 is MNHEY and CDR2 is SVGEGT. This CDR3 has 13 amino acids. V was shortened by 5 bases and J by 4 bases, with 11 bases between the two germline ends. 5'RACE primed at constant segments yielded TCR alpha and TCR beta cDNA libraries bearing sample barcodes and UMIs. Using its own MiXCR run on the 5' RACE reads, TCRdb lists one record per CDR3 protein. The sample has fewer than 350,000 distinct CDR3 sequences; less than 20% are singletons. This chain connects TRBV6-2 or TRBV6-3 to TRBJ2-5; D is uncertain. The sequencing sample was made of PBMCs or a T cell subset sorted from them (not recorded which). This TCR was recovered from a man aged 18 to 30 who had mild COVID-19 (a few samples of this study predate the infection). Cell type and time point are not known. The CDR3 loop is CASSPPWRETQYF. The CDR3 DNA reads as TGTGCCAGCAGTCCCCCGTGGCGAGAGACCCAGTACTTC.